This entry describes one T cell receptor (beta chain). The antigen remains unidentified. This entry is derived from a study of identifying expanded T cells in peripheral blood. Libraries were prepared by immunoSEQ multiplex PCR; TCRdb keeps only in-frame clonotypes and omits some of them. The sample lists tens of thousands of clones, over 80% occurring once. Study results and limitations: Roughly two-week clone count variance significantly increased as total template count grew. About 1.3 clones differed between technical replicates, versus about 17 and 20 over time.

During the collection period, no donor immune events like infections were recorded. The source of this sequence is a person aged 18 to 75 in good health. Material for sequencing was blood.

CDR3 sequence: CATRGGAGGQPQHF. In nucleotides, the CDR3 is TGTGCCACCAGAGGGGGGGCGGGCGGTCAGCCCCAGCATTTT. V is TRBV28 and J is TRBJ1-5; tentative D call: TRBD1 (6 bases). CDR1 and CDR2 from the germline V gene are MDHEN and SYDVKM. This CDR3 has 14 residues. V lost 10 bases and J lost 6, with 19 bases in between.